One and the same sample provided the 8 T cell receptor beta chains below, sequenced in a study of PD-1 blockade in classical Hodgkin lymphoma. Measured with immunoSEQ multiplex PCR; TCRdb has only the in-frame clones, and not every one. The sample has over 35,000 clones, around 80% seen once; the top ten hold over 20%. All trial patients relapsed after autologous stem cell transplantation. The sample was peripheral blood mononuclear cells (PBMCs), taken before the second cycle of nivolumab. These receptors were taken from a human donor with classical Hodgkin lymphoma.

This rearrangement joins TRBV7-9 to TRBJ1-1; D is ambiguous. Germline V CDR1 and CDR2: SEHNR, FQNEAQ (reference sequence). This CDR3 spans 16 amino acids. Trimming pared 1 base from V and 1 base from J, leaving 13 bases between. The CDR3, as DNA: TGTGCCAGCAGCTTAGAGGCTGGGGTGGGGAACACTGAAGCTTTCTTT. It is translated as CASSLEAGVGNTEAFF. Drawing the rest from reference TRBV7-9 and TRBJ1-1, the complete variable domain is DTGVSQNPRHKITKRGQNVTFRCDPISEHNRLYWYRQTLGQGPEFLTYFQNEAQLEKSRLLSDRFSAERPKGSFSTLEIQRTEQGDSAMYLCASSLEAGVGNTEAFFGQGTRLTVV.

CDR3 sequence: CASSQDIYRGELFF. CDR3 nucleotides: TGCGCCAGCAGCCAAGATATTTACCGCGGGGAGCTGTTTTTT. J is TRBJ2-2 and V is TRBV4-1; D not certain. Trimming took off 0 bases at V and 7 bases at J, with 9 bases between the two ends. There are 14 residues in the CDR3. CDR1 is MGHRA and CDR2 is YSYEKL in the germline V gene.

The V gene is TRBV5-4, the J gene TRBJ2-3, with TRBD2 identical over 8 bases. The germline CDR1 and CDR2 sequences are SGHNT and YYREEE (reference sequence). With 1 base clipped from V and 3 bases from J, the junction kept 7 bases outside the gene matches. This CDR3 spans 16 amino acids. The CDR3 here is CASSLLFGGATDTQYF. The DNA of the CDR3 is TGTGCCAGCAGCTTGTTGTTCGGGGGGGCGACAGATACGCAGTATTTT.

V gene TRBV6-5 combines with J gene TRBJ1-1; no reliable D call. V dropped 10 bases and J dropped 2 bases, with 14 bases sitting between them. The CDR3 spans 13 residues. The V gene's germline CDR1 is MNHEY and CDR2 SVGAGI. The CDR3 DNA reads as TGTGCCATCAGGATCCTGGTAAACACTGAAGCTTTCTTT. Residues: CAIRILVNTEAFF.

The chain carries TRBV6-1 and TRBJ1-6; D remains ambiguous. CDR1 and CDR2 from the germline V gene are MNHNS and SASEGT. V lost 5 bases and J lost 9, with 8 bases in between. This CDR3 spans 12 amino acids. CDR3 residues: CASSKEGSPLHF. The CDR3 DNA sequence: TGTGCCAGCAGTAAGGAGGGTTCACCCCTCCACTTT.

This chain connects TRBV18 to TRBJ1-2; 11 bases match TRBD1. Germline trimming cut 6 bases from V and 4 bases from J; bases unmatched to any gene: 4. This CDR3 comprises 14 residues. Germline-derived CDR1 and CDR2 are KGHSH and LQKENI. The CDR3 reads CASSRDRGAYGYTF. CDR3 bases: TGTGCCAGCTCCCGGGACAGGGGGGCCTATGGCTACACCTTC.

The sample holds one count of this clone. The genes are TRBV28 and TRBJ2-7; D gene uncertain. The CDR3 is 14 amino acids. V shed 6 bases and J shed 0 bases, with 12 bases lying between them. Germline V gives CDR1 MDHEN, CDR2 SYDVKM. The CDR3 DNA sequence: TGTGCCAGCAGAACCTACCAGTCCTCCTACGAGCAGTACTTC. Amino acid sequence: CASRTYQSSYEQYF.

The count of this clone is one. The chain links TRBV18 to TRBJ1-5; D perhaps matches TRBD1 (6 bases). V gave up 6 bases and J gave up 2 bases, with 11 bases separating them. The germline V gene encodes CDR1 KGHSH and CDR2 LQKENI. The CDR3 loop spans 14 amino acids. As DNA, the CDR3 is TGTGCCAGCTCGCGGGAGGGGGGCAATCAGCCCCAGCATTTT. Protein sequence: CASSREGGNQPQHF. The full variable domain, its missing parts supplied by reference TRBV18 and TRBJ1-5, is NAGVMQNPRHLVRRRGQEARLRCSPMKGHSHVYWYRQLPEEGLKFMVYLQKENIIDESGMPKERFSAEFPKEGPSILRIQQVVRGDSAAYFCASSREGGNQPQHFGDGTRLSIL.